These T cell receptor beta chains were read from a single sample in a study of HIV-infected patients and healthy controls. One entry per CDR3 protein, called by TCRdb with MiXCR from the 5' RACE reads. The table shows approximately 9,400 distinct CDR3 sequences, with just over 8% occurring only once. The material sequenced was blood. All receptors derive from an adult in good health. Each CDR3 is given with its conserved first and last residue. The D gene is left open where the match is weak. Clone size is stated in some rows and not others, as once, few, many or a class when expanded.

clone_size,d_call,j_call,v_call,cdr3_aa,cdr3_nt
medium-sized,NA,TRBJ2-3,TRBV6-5,CASSYTPFTDTQYF,TGTGCCAGCAGTTACACGCCTTTCACAGATACGCAGTATTTT
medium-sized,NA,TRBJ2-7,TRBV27,CASSLRRTVPWGQYF,TGTGCCAGCAGTTTACGTCGGACAGTGCCGTGGGGGCAGTACTTC
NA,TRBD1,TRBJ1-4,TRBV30,CAWSRPDRGGEKLFF,TGTGCCTGGAGTAGACCGGACAGGGGAGGTGAAAAACTGTTTTTT
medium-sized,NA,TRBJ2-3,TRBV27,CASSYYSTDTQYF,TGTGCCAGCAGTTACTATAGCACAGATACGCAGTATTTT
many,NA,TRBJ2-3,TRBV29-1,CSVGQAFTDTQYF,TGCAGCGTTGGGCAGGCATTCACAGATACGCAGTATTTT
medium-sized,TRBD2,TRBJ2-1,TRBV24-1,CATSNGGLAGNNEQFF,TGTGCCACCAGTAATGGGGGACTAGCGGGAAACAATGAGCAGTTCTTC
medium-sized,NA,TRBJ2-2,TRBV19,CATDIAGELFF,TGTGCCACCGATATAGCCGGGGAGCTGTTTTTT
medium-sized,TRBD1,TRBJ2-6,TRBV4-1,CASSRDSWANVLTF,TGCGCCAGCAGCCGGGACAGCTGGGCCAACGTCCTGACTTTC
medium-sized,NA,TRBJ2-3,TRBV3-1,CASSQDGTAYTDTQYF,TGTGCCAGCAGCCAAGATGGGACGGCTTACACAGATACGCAGTATTTT
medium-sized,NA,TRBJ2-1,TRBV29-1,CSVDTGRSDEQFF,TGCAGCGTTGACACAGGGAGATCGGATGAGCAGTTCTTC
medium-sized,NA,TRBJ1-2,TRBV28,CAIEGGALYGYTF,TGTGCCATTGAAGGCGGGGCCCTTTATGGCTACACCTTC
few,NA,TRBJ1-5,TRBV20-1,CSASQIKGGNQPQHF,TGCAGTGCTAGTCAAATAAAGGGAGGGAATCAGCCCCAGCATTTT
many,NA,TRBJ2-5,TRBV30,CAWEGTAQETQYF,TGTGCCTGGGAGGGAACAGCCCAAGAGACCCAGTACTTC
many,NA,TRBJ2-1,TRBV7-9,CASSPRGGEGNEQFF,TGTGCCAGCAGCCCCCGAGGGGGAGAAGGCAATGAGCAGTTCTTC
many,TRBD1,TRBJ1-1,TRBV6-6,CASSYPTGVTEAFF,TGTGCCAGCAGTTACCCCACAGGGGTCACTGAAGCTTTCTTT
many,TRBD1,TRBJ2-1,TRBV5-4,CASSPRDRGPYNEQFF,TGTGCCAGCAGCCCCCGGGACAGGGGTCCCTACAATGAGCAGTTCTTC
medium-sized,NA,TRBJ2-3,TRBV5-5,CASSLGDPSTDTQYF,TGTGCCAGCAGCTTGGGGGATCCTAGCACAGATACGCAGTATTTT
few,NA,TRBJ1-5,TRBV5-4,CASSLEVQHF,TGTGCCAGCAGCTTGGAAGTGCAGCATTTT
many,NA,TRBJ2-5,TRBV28,CASGLRGGETQYF,TGTGCCAGCGGACTCAGGGGGGGAGAGACCCAGTACTTC
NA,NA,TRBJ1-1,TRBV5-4,CASSFGGAQGDTEAFF,TGTGCCAGCAGCTTCGGAGGGGCGCAGGGAGATACTGAAGCTTTCTTT
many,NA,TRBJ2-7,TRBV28,CASSLFGDYEQYF,TGTGCCAGCAGTTTGTTTGGGGATTACGAGCAGTACTTC
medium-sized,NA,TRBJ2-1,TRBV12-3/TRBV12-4,CASSLELQTYNEQFF,TGTGCCAGCAGTTTAGAGTTACAGACTTACAATGAGCAGTTCTTC